This T cell receptor (beta chain) emerged from a study of OX40 agonist ivuxolimab in advanced cancers. Trimming cost V 6 bases and J 6 bases, with 11 bases left between them. Germline CDR1 is SNHLY and CDR2 is FYNNEI. The CDR3 loop spans 13 amino acids. Using immunoSEQ multiplex PCR, the repertoire was profiled, and TCRdb retains in-frame clones only, with some absent. The sample carries about 91,000 clones, 87% recorded once. This sequence was found in an adult with an advanced solid tumor such as melanoma, head and neck, liver or kidney cancer. The chain recombines TRBV2 with TRBJ2-2, with D maybe TRBD1 (5 bases). Specimen: CD4+ or CD8+ T cells sorted from blood, collected in a trial of the OX40 agonist ivuxolimab. The CDR3 spells CASRGVGPGELFF. CDR3 DNA: TGTGCCAGCAGAGGGGTCGGTCCCGGGGAGCTGTTTTTT.